The next 27 T cell receptor beta chains were all read from a single sample in a study of T cell repertoires in cytomegalovirus infection (dated by TCRdb to the late 2010s). Instrument used: Illumina HiSeq 1500. The public sequencing data were trimmed at Q25 with fastp and processed into clonotypes with MiXCR by TCRdb, which kept only in-frame beta chains. CDR3 protein sequences are deduplicated, and each keeps its most common genes and DNA. Here the sample has approximately 470,000 distinct CDR3 sequences; roughly 43% occur a single time. Around 45% of the sample comes from the top ten. These receptors have no identified antigens. What this sample's treatment or condition label stands for: in vitro stimulation with specific CMV peptide epitopes to enrich CMV-specific T cells. The sequences come from cultured PBMCs, collected from culture after CMV antigen stimulation. The receptor source for this set is a human donor in good health (CMV status not recorded). Some clones in this sample may be carry-over from other donors' samples.

This clonotype showed up just a few times. V usage is TRBV7-2 and J usage is TRBJ1-2, with D unresolved. The CDR3 length is 14 residues. Trimming left V 5 bases short and J 6 bases short, with 16 bases between. Germline CDR1 SGHTA, CDR2 FQGNSA. The CDR3 spells CASSPDARWNGYTF. CDR3 DNA: TGTGCCAGCAGCCCTGACGCTCGTTGGAATGGCTACACCTTC. The whole variable domain, remainder taken from reference TRBV7-2 and TRBJ1-2, is GAGVSQSPSNKVTEKGKDVELRCDPISGHTALYWYRQSLGQGLEFLIYFQGNSAPDKSGLPSDRFSAERTGGSVSTLTIQRTQQEDSAVYLCASSPDARWNGYTFGSGTRLTVV.

This clonotype was picked up a small number of times. The chain carries TRBV7-8 and TRBJ2-5; D may be TRBD2 (6 bases). The CDR3 is 14 residues long. Per the germline V gene, CDR1 is SGHVS and CDR2 is FQNEAQ. V was clipped by 5 bases and J by 4 bases, with 14 bases between them. CDR3 sequence (DNA): TGTGCCAGCAGCGTTAGCGCCGGGGGAGAGACCCAGTACTTC. Amino acid sequence: CASSVSAGGETQYF.

The chain couples TRBV12-3 or TRBV12-4 to TRBJ2-5; TRBD1 might be the D (6 bases). Trimming removed 7 bases at V and 2 bases at J, with 14 bases between. The CDR3 sequence is 14 residues long. CDR3 sequence: CASTINRAQETQYF. The CDR3, as DNA: TGTGCCAGCACCATAAACAGGGCGCAAGAGACCCAGTACTTC.

This clonotype has ten or more counts. The chain has TRBV7-8 and TRBJ2-3; TRBD1 agrees at 10 bases. The length of the CDR3 is 17 residues. From germline, CDR1 is SGHVS and CDR2 FQNEAQ. V lost 2 bases and J lost 3; bases outside the gene matches: 8. CDR3: CASSLKGGQGRTDTQYF. In DNA, the CDR3 is TGTGCCAGCAGCTTAAAGGGGGGACAGGGGCGGACAGATACGCAGTATTTT.

V and J are TRBV7-6 and TRBJ2-7, with 8 bases matching TRBD2. CDR3 length equals 14 residues. The V gene's germline CDR1 is SGHVS and CDR2 FNYEAQ. The junction had 8 bases not matched to a gene; V was cut back by 5 bases and J by 5 bases. The CDR3 sequence is CASSPGTSPHEQYF. CDR3 nucleotide sequence: TGTGCCAGCAGCCCTGGGACTAGTCCCCACGAGCAGTACTTC.

A note on this clonotype: A junction boundary mismatches the germline segment, possibly from a read error. This chain connects TRBV7-2 to TRBJ1-2; a weak D match, TRBD1 (6 bases). CDR3 length: 13 residues. CDR1 and CDR2 (germline): SGHTA, FQGNSA. Written as DNA, the CDR3 is TGTGTCAGCAGCATACAGGGACGAAGCGGCTACACCTTC. Translating gives CVSSIQGRSGYTF.

This clonotype has more than one count but fewer than ten. This chain links TRBV7-8 with TRBJ2-2; unclear D gene. Germline V CDR1 and CDR2: SGHVS, FQNEAQ. The CDR3 has 17 amino acids. Trimming pared 0 bases from V and 6 bases from J, leaving 17 bases between. The CDR3 DNA reads as TGTGCCAGCAGCTTAGCGCACCGAGTGCGCCTCCCCGGGGAGCTGTTTTTT. Protein sequence: CASSLAHRVRLPGELFF.

This CDR3 reads CASSRPRDGRGDTQYF. CDR3 coding DNA: TGTGCCAGCAGTCGACCCCGGGACGGGAGAGGAGATACGCAGTATTTT. V is TRBV27 and J is TRBJ2-3; D is possibly TRBD2 (6 bases). V shed 5 bases and J shed 5 bases, with 20 bases lying between them. This CDR3 comprises 16 residues. Germline assignment: CDR1 MNHEY and CDR2 SMNVEV (reference sequence).

The chain employs TRBV5-1 and TRBJ2-2; tentatively, D is TRBD1 (5 bases). The CDR3 length is 15 residues. The V end lost 1 base, the J end lost 2 bases, and 9 bases lay between the germline ends. CDR1 and CDR2 (germline): SGHRS, YFSETQ. CDR3 residues: CASSLRGHNTGELFF. The DNA of the CDR3 is TGCGCCAGCAGCTTGAGAGGACATAACACCGGGGAGCTGTTTTTT.

The chain combines TRBV11-2 with TRBJ2-7, with D unclear. The CDR3 is 12 residues long. Germline loops: CDR1 SGHAT, CDR2 FQNNGV. V dropped 8 bases and J dropped 4 bases, with 12 bases sitting between them. CDR3 sequence (DNA): TGTGCCAGCGGGGTTACGTCTTACGAGCAGTACTTC. Translation: CASGVTSYEQYF.

The chain has TRBV12-3 or TRBV12-4 and TRBJ2-3; 7 bases match TRBD1. The CDR3 runs 16 residues. Trimming cost V 6 bases and J 0 bases; bases outside gene matches: 9. The CDR3 nucleotides are TGTGCCAGCAGCCGGTACCGGGACAGCAGCACAGATACGCAGTATTTT. It translates to CASSRYRDSSTDTQYF.

This clonotype has only a few counts. The V gene is TRBV7-2, the J gene TRBJ2-1, with D perhaps assigned TRBD1 or TRBD2 (6 bases each). With 3 bases removed from V and 9 bases from J, the gap between germline ends came to 15 bases. Germline values: CDR1 SGHTA, CDR2 FQGNSA. CDR3 length: 14 amino acids. CDR3 sequence reads: CASSFAPSGAEQFF. The CDR3 DNA reads as TGTGCCAGCAGCTTTGCCCCGTCGGGGGCTGAGCAGTTCTTC.

J is TRBJ2-2 and V is TRBV7-9; TRBD2 aligns across 9 bases. Germline values: CDR1 SEHNR, CDR2 FQNEAQ (reference sequence). V lost 3 bases, J lost 6 bases, and 8 bases stayed unmatched. The CDR3 runs to 16 residues. As DNA, the CDR3 is TGTGCCAGCAGCTTGGCCAGCGGGAGGTTGGCCGGGGAGCTGTTTTTT. It encodes CASSLASGRLAGELFF.

V and J are TRBV7-2 and TRBJ1-4; D remains ambiguous. The CDR3 sequence is 14 residues long. Trimming took off 5 bases at V and 1 base at J, with 8 bases between the two ends. Germline lookup yields CDR1 SGHTA and CDR2 FQGNSA. CDR3 bases: TGTGCCAGCAGCCTACGGGTAACTAATGAAAAACTGTTTTTT. Its translation: CASSLRVTNEKLFF.

The rearrangement links TRBV3-1 to TRBJ2-1; D is unresolved. The CDR3 consists of 13 residues. V was trimmed by 1 base and J by 9 bases, leaving 10 bases between them. Germline V gene data show CDR1 as LGHDT and CDR2 as YNNKEL (reference sequence). DNA of the CDR3: TGTGCCAGCAGCCAAGGGGCGGACGGTGAGCAGTTCTTC. Residues: CASSQGADGEQFF.

This chain connects TRBV4-1 to TRBJ1-4; weak D call: TRBD1 (5 bases). The V gene's germline CDR1 is MGHRA and CDR2 YSYEKL. Trimming stripped 4 bases from V and 4 bases from J, with 16 bases between. The CDR3 length is 16 residues. CDR3 DNA sequence: TGCGCCAGCAGCCTGGGGCAGGCCGGGGGTAATGAAAAACTGTTTTTT. It specifies CASSLGQAGGNEKLFF.

There are a few counts of this clonotype. J is TRBJ2-2 and V is TRBV19; 10 bases are shared with TRBD1. V shed 5 bases, J shed 4 bases, and the junction held 7 bases outside the gene matches. CDR3 length: 16 residues. Germline-derived CDR1 and CDR2 are LNHDA and SQIVND (reference sequence). The CDR3 DNA reads as TGTGCCAGTAGTGTCGACAGGGGGCCGGGCACCGGGGAGCTGTTTTTT. Amino acid sequence: CASSVDRGPGTGELFF.

This sequence joins TRBV7-2 and TRBJ2-5; TRBD1 or TRBD2 may be the D gene (5 bases each). CDR3 length: 16 residues. In germline, CDR1 is SGHTA, CDR2 FQGNSA. The ends were cut back, 5 bases at V and 4 bases at J, with 20 bases in the middle. CDR3 bases: TGTGCCAGCAGCGAGTCCGGGACCAGGGTTTTAGAGACCCAGTACTTC. Its translation is CASSESGTRVLETQYF. The whole variable domain, remainder taken from reference TRBV7-2 and TRBJ2-5, is GAGVSQSPSNKVTEKGKDVELRCDPISGHTALYWYRQSLGQGLEFLIYFQGNSAPDKSGLPSDRFSAERTGGSVSTLTIQRTQQEDSAVYLCASSESGTRVLETQYFGPGTRLLVL.

The chain combines TRBV7-2 with TRBJ2-5; 15 bases align to TRBD2. The germline V gene has CDR1 SGHTA and CDR2 FQGNSA. The length of the CDR3 is 16 residues. The J segment lost 5 bases and the V segment lost 5 bases, leaving 6 bases of the junction unmatched. CDR3 sequence (DNA): TGTGCCAGCAGCAAGGGACTAGCGGGGGGAGGGGAGACCCAGTACTTC. Protein sequence: CASSKGLAGGGETQYF.

This clonotype was picked up a small number of times. This chain connects TRBV2 to TRBJ2-2; TRBD2 aligns across 13 bases. Losses at the gene ends were 5 bases for V and 4 bases for J; bases not matched to a gene: 7. Germline V lookup: CDR1 SNHLY, CDR2 FYNNEI. The CDR3 is 17 residues long. CDR3 nucleotides: TGTGCCAGCAGTCGATGGACTAGCGGGAGAGGCACCGGGGAGCTGTTTTTT. Translation gives CASSRWTSGRGTGELFF.

This clonotype was recorded a few times. V gene TRBV15 combines with J gene TRBJ2-1, with TRBD2 matching over 9 bases. CDR3 length: 16 residues. J gave up 4 bases and V 1 base, and 5 bases lay outside the gene matches. CDR1 is LNHNV and CDR2 is YYDKDF in the germline V gene (reference sequence). CDR3 DNA: TGTGCCACCAGCAGAGGAGGGACTAGCCGTTACAATGAGCAGTTCTTC. Protein product: CATSRGGTSRYNEQFF.

The rearrangement joins TRBV20-1 to TRBJ1-5; D perhaps matches TRBD1 (5 bases). V was cut by 4 bases and J by 7 bases, with 20 bases left in between. Germline V gene data show CDR1 as DFQATT and CDR2 as SNEGSKA (reference sequence). The CDR3 spans 15 residues. The CDR3 DNA sequence: TGCAGTGCTATACCGACCGGGACGTCGATCCAGCCCCAGCATTTT. Its protein product is CSAIPTGTSIQPQHF.

CDR3 region: CASSQDRVGEQYF. CDR3 bases: TGCGCCAGCAGCCAAGATCGCGTGGGCGAGCAGTACTTC. The V gene is TRBV4-1, the J gene TRBJ2-7; the D is unclear. The CDR3 is made up of 13 amino acids. V lost 0 bases and J 6 bases, leaving 9 bases between the germline ends. CDR1 is MGHRA, CDR2 YSYEKL, per germline.

The chain couples TRBV20-1 to TRBJ2-2, with 12 positions matching TRBD2. From germline, CDR1 is DFQATT and CDR2 SNEGSKA (reference sequence). Trimming removed 3 bases from V and 5 bases from J; junction bases left unmatched: 4. CDR3 length: 15 residues. The CDR3 protein is CSASGLAGGTGELFF. CDR3 in DNA: TGCAGTGCTAGTGGTCTAGCGGGGGGGACCGGGGAGCTGTTTTTT.

This rearrangement joins TRBV28 to TRBJ1-1; D is uncertain. The CDR3 contains 15 residues. The V end lost 2 bases, the J end lost 1 base, and 11 bases lay between the germline ends. Per germline, CDR1 MDHEN and CDR2 SYDVKM. CDR3 bases: TGTGCCAGCAGTTTAATCGACGGGAAGAACACTGAAGCTTTCTTT. This encodes CASSLIDGKNTEAFF. The full variable domain, in which reference TRBV28 and TRBJ1-1 provide the parts outside the CDR3, is DVKVTQSSRYLVKRTGEKVFLECVQDMDHENMFWYRQDPGLGLRLIYFSYDVKMKEKGDIPEGYSVSREKKERFSLILESASTNQTSMYLCASSLIDGKNTEAFFGQGTRLTVV.

The rearrangement uses TRBV6-2 or TRBV6-3 and TRBJ2-7, with TRBD2 matching over 9 bases. The CDR3 is 14 residues long. Per the germline V gene, CDR1 is MNHEY and CDR2 is SVGEGT. V was pared by 5 bases and J by 3 bases, with 5 bases of the junction left unmatched. In nucleotides, the CDR3 is TGTGCCAGCAGTGAAGCGGGAGGTAACTACGAGCAGTACTTC. Protein sequence: CASSEAGGNYEQYF.

Only a few counts were recorded for this clonotype. This rearrangement joins TRBV12-3 or TRBV12-4 to TRBJ2-7; 9 nucleotides align to TRBD2. The V and J ends lost 3 bases and 2 bases, in that order; junction bases with no gene match: 5. The CDR3 contains 15 residues. CDR3 in DNA: TGTGCCAGCAGTTTTAGACTAGCGGCAACCTACGAGCAGTACTTC. This encodes CASSFRLAATYEQYF.